The sequence of this T cell receptor beta chain was determined in a study of shared clonotypes between healthy human individuals. Study-level points and caveats: Non-shared clonotypes were found to have lower generation probabilities than the clonotypes that were shared by all four of the sorted-subset donors. Sequencing depth was predicted to influence how clonotypes are shared among donors. Memory subsets had estimated richness that was generally smaller than that of naive subsets.

Details on this clone: Its antigen is currently unknown.

Authors' data handling: ImmunoSEQ output held junction-only sequences without quality scores, so filtering differed. Method: immunoSEQ multiplex PCR; TCRdb's copy keeps in-frame clones and lacks some. The D gene and trimming were derived from the DNA, and the V and J assignments and clone size from that table. In the table there are approximately 530,000 clones, around 96% of which are singletons. Germline V gene data show CDR1 as MNHNS and CDR2 as SASEGT. The CDR3 sequence is 13 residues long. V lost 5 bases, J lost 2 bases, and 10 bases lay in between. The specimen was naive CD4+ T cells sorted from blood. Subset described: CD45RA+ positively selected. The receptor's source is a woman younger than 45 in good health. This chain joins TRBV6-1 and TRBJ2-7, with no clear D. CDR3 sequence (DNA): TGTGCCAGCAGTCATAAAACTGCCTACGAGCAGTACTTC. Protein sequence: CASSHKTAYEQYF.